A selection of T cell receptor beta chains follows, all from one sample in a study of cytomegalovirus exposure and HLA in healthy donors. Repertoires were generated with immunoSEQ multiplex PCR, while TCRdb's copy carries only in-frame clones and drops some. Of 160,000 or so clones listed, 79% are singletons. The specimen sequenced was PBMCs. The receptors stem from a woman aged 40-49 years in good health and CMV-seronegative. Each CDR3 is given with its conserved first and last residue. Fields, in order: D gene, V gene, clone size, J gene, CDR3 DNA, CDR3 protein. A D gene is named only where the DNA matches it firmly. Not all rows give a size; the values are once, few, many and, for expanded clones, a class.

>TRBD2|TRBV5-1|.|TRBJ2-2
TGCGCCAGCAACCTATCTCCGGGACTAGCGGGGGGAACGAACACCGGGGAGCTGTTTTTT
CASNLSPGLAGGTNTGELFF
>TRBD1|TRBV7-9|.|TRBJ1-2
TGTGCCAGCAGCCCCTTAGGGGGGACAGTAAGGGCATTGTACTATGGCTACACCTTC
CASSPLGGTVRALYYGYTF
>.|TRBV19|.|TRBJ2-1
TGTGCCAGTAGTCTAACGACAGGCTCGTCCTACAATGAGCAGTTCTTC
CASSLTTGSSYNEQFF
>.|TRBV30|.|TRBJ2-7
TGTGCCTGGAGTCCAGGGGGGCTTTACACCTACGAGCAGTACTTC
CAWSPGGLYTYEQYF
>.|TRBV6-1|.|TRBJ2-5
TGTGCCAGCTCGAGAGGAGGAGGGCCGCAGGAGACCCAGTACTTC
CASSRGGGPQETQYF
>.|TRBV9|once|TRBJ2-7
TGTGCCAGCAGCGTAGAGGATGGGGGGAACGAGCAGTACTTC
CASSVEDGGNEQYF
>.|TRBV28|.|TRBJ1-5
TGTGCCAGCAGTCCCCCGAATCAGCCCCAGCATTTT
CASSPPNQPQHF
>TRBD1|TRBV2|.|TRBJ1-3
TGTGCCAGCAGTGACCCCGGGACAGCCGGGAGAAACACCATATATTTT
CASSDPGTAGRNTIYF
>TRBD2|TRBV29-1|.|TRBJ2-1
TGCAGCGTTGCTTCCGGGAGGGATTACTCCTACAATGAGCAGTTCTTC
CSVASGRDYSYNEQFF
>.|TRBV19|.|TRBJ2-7
TGTGCCAGTAGTTTGCGGGACAGTCTCCCGGCTTACGAGCAGTACTTC
CASSLRDSLPAYEQYF
>TRBD1|TRBV7-9|.|TRBJ1-4
TGTGCCAGCAGCTGGCCCGGACAGGGAGCTAATGAAAAACTGTTTTTT
CASSWPGQGANEKLFF
>TRBD1|TRBV5-1|.|TRBJ1-5
TGCGCCAGCAGCTTGACAGGGGCCTACAATCAGCCCCAGCATTTT
CASSLTGAYNQPQHF
>.|TRBV2|few|TRBJ1-5
TGTGCCAGCAGCACGGAGACTAGCAATCAGCCCCAGCATTTT
CASSTETSNQPQHF
>TRBD1|TRBV5-1|few|TRBJ1-1
TGCGCCAGCAGCCTGGAAGGACAGGGGGTCACTGAAGCTTTCTTT
CASSLEGQGVTEAFF
>.|TRBV9|.|TRBJ1-2
TGTGCCAGCAGCGCGTACTATGGCTACACCTTC
CASSAYYGYTF
>.|TRBV7-9|.|TRBJ1-4
TGTGCCAGCAGCTCCTACGGAGCCGGGCGAGGGACAACTAATGAAAAACTGTTTTTT
CASSSYGAGRGTTNEKLFF
>.|TRBV7-6|.|TRBJ2-7
TGTGCCAGCAGCTTAGATTTCGAGCGGATCTACGAGCAGTACTTC
CASSLDFERIYEQYF
>TRBD1|TRBV27|.|TRBJ1-2
TGTGCCAGCGGCCCCGCGACAGGGGCTCAGTATGGCTACACCTTC
CASGPATGAQYGYTF
>.|TRBV6-5|.|TRBJ1-1
TGTGCCAGCAGCTGGGGGGGAACTGAAGCTTTCTTT
CASSWGGTEAFF
>.|TRBV7-8|.|TRBJ1-5
TGTGCCAGCAGCTTCAGCGGAGGGGGGGACAATCAGCCCCAGCATTTT
CASSFSGGGDNQPQHF
>.|TRBV15|.|TRBJ2-3
TGTGCCACCAGCGATGGGGCGTTCACAGATACGCAGTATTTT
CATSDGAFTDTQYF
>.|TRBV7-6|.|TRBJ2-5
TGTGCCAGCAGCGTGGGACTGTCACAAGAGACCCAGTACTTC
CASSVGLSQETQYF
>.|TRBV9|.|TRBJ2-7
TGTGCCAGCAGCGTATTGGCCAGCGGGTACGAGCAGTACTTC
CASSVLASGYEQYF
>.|TRBV4-3|few|TRBJ1-1
TGCGCCAGCAGCCAAGGACAGGCGGTAGGGAACACTGAAGCTTTCTTT
CASSQGQAVGNTEAFF
>.|TRBV6-1|few|TRBJ1-1
TGTGCCAGCAGTGTCCAACCGGGACAGAACACTGAAGCTTTCTTT
CASSVQPGQNTEAFF
>TRBD2|TRBV5-4|.|TRBJ2-5
TGTGCCAGCAGCCCAAGACAGACTAGCGGGGAAGAGACCCAGTACTTC
CASSPRQTSGEETQYF
>.|TRBV7-9|.|TRBJ2-7
TGTGCCAGCAGCTTAGTTTTGGGCAGGGATTACGAGCAGTACTTC
CASSLVLGRDYEQYF
>TRBD1|TRBV11-3|.|TRBJ2-1
TGTGCCAGCAGCTTCGGACAGGGGGACTACAATGAGCAGTTCTTC
CASSFGQGDYNEQFF
>TRBD1|TRBV9|once|TRBJ1-4
TGTGCCAGCAGCGTCCAGACAGGGGGAACTAATGAAAAACTGTTTTTT
CASSVQTGGTNEKLFF
>TRBD2|TRBV7-9|.|TRBJ2-1
TGTGCCAGCAGCCCGCCCGGGACTAGCGGGGGGAGGAGATACAATGAGCAGTTCTTC
CASSPPGTSGGRRYNEQFF
>TRBD1|TRBV18|.|TRBJ1-4
TGTGCCAGCTCCCCCCGGGACAGGGGGCTTACAACTAATGAAAAACTGTTTTTT
CASSPRDRGLTTNEKLFF
>TRBD1|TRBV28|.|TRBJ2-7
TGTGCCAGCAATTTCGGGACAGCCTACGAGCAGTACTTC
CASNFGTAYEQYF
>TRBD1|TRBV10-3|few|TRBJ1-1
TGTGCCACCACAGGGGAAGGTTACACTGAAGCTTTCTTT
CATTGEGYTEAFF
>.|TRBV10-3|.|TRBJ2-5
TGTGCCATCAGTAATCGGGAGACCCAGTACTTC
CAISNRETQYF
>TRBD1|TRBV13|.|TRBJ1-3
TGTGCCAGCAGCATCTGGACAGGGGGCGACTTTTCTGGAAACACCATATATTTT
CASSIWTGGDFSGNTIYF
>.|TRBV7-2|.|TRBJ1-2
TGTGCCAGCAGCCCCGGGGGGATGGTGTATGGCTACACCTTC
CASSPGGMVYGYTF
>.|TRBV4-2|.|TRBJ1-3
TGTGCCAGCAGCCAAGGGCCTGCCTCTGGAAACACCATATATTTT
CASSQGPASGNTIYF
>TRBD1|TRBV19|.|TRBJ1-2
TGTGCCAGTAGTATAGATAGGACAGGGGCTGGCTACACCTTC
CASSIDRTGAGYTF
>TRBD1|TRBV11-2|.|TRBJ1-4
TGTGCCAGCAGCTTTGGGACAGGGGGGTCGTTGGCTAATGAAAAACTGTTTTTT
CASSFGTGGSLANEKLFF
>TRBD1|TRBV15|.|TRBJ1-6
TGTGCCGCCAGCAGGGACAGCACCTATAATTCACCCCTCCACTTT
CAASRDSTYNSPLHF
>.|TRBV30|once|TRBJ2-7
TGTGCCTGGAGTACCAGTGTCGAGCAGTACTTC
CAWSTSVEQYF
>.|TRBV5-6|.|TRBJ2-7
TGTGCCAGCAGCCCCGGGACAACCTACGAGCAGTACTTC
CASSPGTTYEQYF
>.|TRBV4-2|.|TRBJ2-1
TGTGCCAGCAGCCAAGAGGCCGGGGACACGGGTGAGCAGTTCTTC
CASSQEAGDTGEQFF
>.|TRBV30|.|TRBJ1-2
TGTGCCTGGAAGTGGGGCAGGGGCGCCCGTGGCTACACCTTC
CAWKWGRGARGYTF
>TRBD1|TRBV10-3|few|TRBJ1-4
TGTGCCATCAGTCAGGGGGCTCGTTATGAAAAACTGTTTTTT
CAISQGARYEKLFF
>TRBD2|TRBV4-3|.|TRBJ2-5
TGCGCCAGCAGCGTCGGGAGGGGACTAGCGGGAGAGACCCAGTACTTC
CASSVGRGLAGETQYF
>TRBD2|TRBV9|once|TRBJ2-1
TGTGCCAGCAGCGCAAGCGGGAACTTCTACAATGAGCAGTTCTTC
CASSASGNFYNEQFF
>.|TRBV29-1|.|TRBJ2-3
TGCAGCGCCCGATTGGGAGGTACGCAGTATTTT
CSARLGGTQYF
>.|TRBV21-1|medium-sized|TRBJ2-2
TGTGCCAGCAGCACGGAGAACGGGGTCTGTCATCCACAAAAAACCGGGGAGCTGTTTTTT
CASSTENGVCHPQKTGELFF
>.|TRBV12-5|.|TRBJ2-4
TGTGCTAGTTCTAAGGGGCTAGCCAAAAACATTCAGTACTTC
CASSKGLAKNIQYF
>.|TRBV29-1|.|TRBJ1-3
TGCAGCGTTGACGCGGGGACGGGAAACACCATATATTTT
CSVDAGTGNTIYF